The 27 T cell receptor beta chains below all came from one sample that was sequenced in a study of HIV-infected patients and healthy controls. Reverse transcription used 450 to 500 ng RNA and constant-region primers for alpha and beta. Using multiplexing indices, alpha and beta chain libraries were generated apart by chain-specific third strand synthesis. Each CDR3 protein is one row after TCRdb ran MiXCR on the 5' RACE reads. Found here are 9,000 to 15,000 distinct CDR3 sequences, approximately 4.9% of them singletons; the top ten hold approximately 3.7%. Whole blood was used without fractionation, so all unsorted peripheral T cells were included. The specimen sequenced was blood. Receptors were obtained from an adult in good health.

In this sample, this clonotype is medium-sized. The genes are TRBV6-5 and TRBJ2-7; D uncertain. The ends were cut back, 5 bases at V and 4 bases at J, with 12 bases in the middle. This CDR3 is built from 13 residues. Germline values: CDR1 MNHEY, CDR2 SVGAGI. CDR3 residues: CASSHGPLYEQYF. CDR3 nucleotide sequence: TGTGCCAGCAGTCACGGGCCTCTGTACGAGCAGTACTTC.

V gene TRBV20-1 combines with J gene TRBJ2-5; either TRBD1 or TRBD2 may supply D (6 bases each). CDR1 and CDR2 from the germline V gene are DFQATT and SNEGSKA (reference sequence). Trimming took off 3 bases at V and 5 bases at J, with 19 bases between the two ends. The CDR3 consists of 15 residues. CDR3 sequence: CSARASRGRGETQYF. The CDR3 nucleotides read TGCAGTGCTAGGGCCAGTCGGGGGCGCGGGGAGACCCAGTACTTC.

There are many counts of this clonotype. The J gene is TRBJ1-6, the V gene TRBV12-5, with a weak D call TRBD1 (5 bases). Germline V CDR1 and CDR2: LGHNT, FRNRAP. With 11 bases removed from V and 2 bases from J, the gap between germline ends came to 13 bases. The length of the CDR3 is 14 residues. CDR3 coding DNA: TGTGCTGGGGGAGGGACGGCCTATAATTCACCCCTCCACTTT. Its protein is CAGGGTAYNSPLHF.

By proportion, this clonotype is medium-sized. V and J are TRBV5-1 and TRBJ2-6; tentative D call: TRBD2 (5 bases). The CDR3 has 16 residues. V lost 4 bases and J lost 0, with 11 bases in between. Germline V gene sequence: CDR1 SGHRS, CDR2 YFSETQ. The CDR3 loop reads CASSPGSSSGANVLTF. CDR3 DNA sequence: TGCGCCAGCAGCCCGGGGAGCTCCTCTGGGGCCAACGTCCTGACTTTC.

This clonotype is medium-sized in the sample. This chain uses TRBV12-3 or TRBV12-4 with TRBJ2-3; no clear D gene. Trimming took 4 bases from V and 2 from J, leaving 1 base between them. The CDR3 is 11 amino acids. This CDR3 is CASSSTDTQYF. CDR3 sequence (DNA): TGTGCCAGCAGTTCCACAGATACGCAGTATTTT.

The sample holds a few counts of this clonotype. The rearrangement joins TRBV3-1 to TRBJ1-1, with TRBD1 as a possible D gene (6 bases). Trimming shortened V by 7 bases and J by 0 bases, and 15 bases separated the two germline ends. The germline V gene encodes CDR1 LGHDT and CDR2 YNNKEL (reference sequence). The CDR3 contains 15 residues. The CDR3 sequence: CASTLRDNMNTEAFF. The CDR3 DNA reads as TGTGCCAGCACCCTCAGGGACAATATGAACACTGAAGCTTTCTTT. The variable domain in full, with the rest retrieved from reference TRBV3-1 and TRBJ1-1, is DTAVSQTPKYLVTQMGNDKSIKCEQNLGHDTMYWYKQDSKKFLKIMFSYNNKELIINETVPNRFSPKSPDKAHLNLHINSLELGDSAVYFCASTLRDNMNTEAFFGQGTRLTVV.

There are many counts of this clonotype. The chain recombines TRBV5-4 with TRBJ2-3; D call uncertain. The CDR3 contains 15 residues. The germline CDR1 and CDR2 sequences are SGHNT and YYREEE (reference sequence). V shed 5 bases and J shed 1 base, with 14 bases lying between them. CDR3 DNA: TGTGCCAGCAGTCCCCGGTTTGGCCGCACAGATACGCAGTATTTT. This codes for CASSPRFGRTDTQYF.

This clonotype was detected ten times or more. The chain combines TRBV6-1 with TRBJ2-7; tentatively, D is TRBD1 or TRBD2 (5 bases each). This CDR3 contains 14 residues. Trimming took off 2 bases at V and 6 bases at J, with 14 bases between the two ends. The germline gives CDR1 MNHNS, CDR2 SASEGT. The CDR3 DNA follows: TGTGCCAGCAGTGAATGGTCGGGGCCCCTCGAGCAGTACTTC. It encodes CASSEWSGPLEQYF.

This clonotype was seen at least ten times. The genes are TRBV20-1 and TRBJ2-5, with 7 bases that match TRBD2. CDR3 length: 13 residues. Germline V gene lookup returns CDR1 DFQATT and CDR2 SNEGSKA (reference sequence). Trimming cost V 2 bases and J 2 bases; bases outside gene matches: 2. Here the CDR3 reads CSARRTSQETQYF. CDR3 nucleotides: TGCAGTGCTAGAAGGACTAGTCAAGAGACCCAGTACTTC.

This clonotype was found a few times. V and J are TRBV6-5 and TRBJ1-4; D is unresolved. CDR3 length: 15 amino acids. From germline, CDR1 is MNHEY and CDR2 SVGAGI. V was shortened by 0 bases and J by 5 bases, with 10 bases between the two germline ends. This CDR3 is CASSYSLWINEKLFF. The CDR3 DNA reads TGTGCCAGCAGTTACTCTCTCTGGATAAATGAAAAACTGTTTTTT.

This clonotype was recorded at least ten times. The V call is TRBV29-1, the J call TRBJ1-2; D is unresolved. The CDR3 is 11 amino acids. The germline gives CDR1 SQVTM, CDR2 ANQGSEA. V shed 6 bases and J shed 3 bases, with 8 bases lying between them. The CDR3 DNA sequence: TGCAGCGTGAGGATCGACTATGGCTACACCTTC. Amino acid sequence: CSVRIDYGYTF.

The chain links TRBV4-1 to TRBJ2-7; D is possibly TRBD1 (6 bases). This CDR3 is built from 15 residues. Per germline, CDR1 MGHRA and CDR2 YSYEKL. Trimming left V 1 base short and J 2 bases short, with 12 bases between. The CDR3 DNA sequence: TGCGCCAGCAGCCAAGTTGACAGGCCCGCCTACGAGCAGTACTTC. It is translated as CASSQVDRPAYEQYF.

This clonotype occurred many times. The CDR3 region has the DNA TGTGCCAGCAGCGTCTTGTCAGGGGGTACCACAGATACGCAGTATTTT. This codes for CASSVLSGGTTDTQYF. The chain joins TRBV5-5 to TRBJ2-3; TRBD1 matches at 7 bases. The V gene's germline CDR1 is SGHKS and CDR2 YYEKEE (reference sequence). J was trimmed by 2 bases and V by 4 bases; bases with no gene match: 10. This CDR3 has 16 residues.

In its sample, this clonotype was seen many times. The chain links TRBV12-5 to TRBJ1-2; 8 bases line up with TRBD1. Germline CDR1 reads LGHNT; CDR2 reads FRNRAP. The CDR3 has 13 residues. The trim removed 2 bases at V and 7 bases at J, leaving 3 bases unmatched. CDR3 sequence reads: CASGLSTGAGYTF. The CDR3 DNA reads TGTGCTAGTGGTTTGTCGACAGGGGCTGGCTACACCTTC.

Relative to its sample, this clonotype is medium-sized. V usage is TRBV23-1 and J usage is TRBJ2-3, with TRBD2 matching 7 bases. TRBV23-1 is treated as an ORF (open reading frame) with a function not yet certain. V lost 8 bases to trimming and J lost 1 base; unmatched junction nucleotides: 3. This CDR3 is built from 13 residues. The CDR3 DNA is TGCGCCAGCCTTACTAGCGGCACAGATACGCAGTATTTT. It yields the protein CASLTSGTDTQYF.

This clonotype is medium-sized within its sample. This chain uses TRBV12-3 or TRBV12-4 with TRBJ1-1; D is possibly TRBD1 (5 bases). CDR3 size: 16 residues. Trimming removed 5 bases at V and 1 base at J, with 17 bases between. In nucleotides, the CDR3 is TGTGCCAGCAGTCCCCCCTCCCGGGGACGGAACACTGAAGCTTTCTTT. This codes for CASSPPSRGRNTEAFF.

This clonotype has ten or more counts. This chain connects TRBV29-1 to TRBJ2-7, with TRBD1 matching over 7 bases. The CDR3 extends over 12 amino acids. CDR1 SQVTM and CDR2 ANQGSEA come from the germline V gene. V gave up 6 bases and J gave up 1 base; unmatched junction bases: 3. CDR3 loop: CSVETGSYEQYF. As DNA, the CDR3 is TGCAGCGTGGAGACAGGGTCCTACGAGCAGTACTTC.

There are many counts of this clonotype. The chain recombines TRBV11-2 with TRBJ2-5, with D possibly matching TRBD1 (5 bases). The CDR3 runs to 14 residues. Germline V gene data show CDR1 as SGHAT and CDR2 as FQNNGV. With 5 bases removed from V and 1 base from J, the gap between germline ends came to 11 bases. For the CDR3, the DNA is TGTGCCAGCAGCCCCGTGGGGCCCCAAGAGACCCAGTACTTC. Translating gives CASSPVGPQETQYF.

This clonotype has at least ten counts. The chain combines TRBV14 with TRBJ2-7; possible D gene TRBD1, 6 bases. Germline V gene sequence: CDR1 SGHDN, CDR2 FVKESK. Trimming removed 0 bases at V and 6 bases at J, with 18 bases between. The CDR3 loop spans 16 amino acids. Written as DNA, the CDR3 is TGTGCCAGCAGCCAAGAATTGGTGCAGGGGCGAGGCGAGCAGTACTTC. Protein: CASSQELVQGRGEQYF.

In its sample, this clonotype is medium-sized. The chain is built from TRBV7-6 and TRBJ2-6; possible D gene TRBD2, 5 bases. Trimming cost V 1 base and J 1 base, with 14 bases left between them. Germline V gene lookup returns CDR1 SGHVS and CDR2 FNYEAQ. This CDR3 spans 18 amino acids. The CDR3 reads CASSLVMMRASGANVLTF. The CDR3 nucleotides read TGTGCCAGCAGCTTAGTGATGATGAGGGCGTCTGGGGCCAACGTCCTGACTTTC.

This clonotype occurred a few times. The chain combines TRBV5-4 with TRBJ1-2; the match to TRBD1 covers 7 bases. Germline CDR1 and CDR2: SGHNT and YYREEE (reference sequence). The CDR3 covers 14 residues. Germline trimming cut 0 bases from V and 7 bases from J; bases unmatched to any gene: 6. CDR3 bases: TGTGCCAGCAGCTTGGGACAGGGCGAAGCTGGCTACACCTTC. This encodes CASSLGQGEAGYTF. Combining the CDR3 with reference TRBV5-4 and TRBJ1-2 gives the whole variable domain ETGVTQSPTHLIKTRGQQVTLRCSSQSGHNTVSWYQQALGQGPQFIFQYYREEENGRGNFPPRFSGLQFPNYSSELNVNALELDDSALYLCASSLGQGEAGYTFGSGTRLTVV.

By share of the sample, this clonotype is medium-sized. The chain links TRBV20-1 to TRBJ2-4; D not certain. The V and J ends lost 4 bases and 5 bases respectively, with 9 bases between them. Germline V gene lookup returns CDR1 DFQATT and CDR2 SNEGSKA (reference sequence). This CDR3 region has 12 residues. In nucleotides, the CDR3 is TGCAGTGCTATGGACCCCCAAAACATTCAGTACTTC. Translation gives CSAMDPQNIQYF.

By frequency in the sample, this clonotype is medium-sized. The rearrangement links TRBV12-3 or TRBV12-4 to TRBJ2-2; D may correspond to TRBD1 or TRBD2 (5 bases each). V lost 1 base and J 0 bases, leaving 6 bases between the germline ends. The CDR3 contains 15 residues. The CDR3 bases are TGTGCCAGCAGTTTAGGAGGGGCGAACACCGGGGAGCTGTTTTTT. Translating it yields CASSLGGANTGELFF.

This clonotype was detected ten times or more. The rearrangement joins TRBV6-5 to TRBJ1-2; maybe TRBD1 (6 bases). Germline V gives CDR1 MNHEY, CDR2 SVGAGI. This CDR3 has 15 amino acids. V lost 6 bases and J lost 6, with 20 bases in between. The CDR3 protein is CASRKTGREYNGYTF. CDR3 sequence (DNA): TGTGCCAGCAGAAAGACAGGTCGCGAGTATAATGGCTACACCTTC.

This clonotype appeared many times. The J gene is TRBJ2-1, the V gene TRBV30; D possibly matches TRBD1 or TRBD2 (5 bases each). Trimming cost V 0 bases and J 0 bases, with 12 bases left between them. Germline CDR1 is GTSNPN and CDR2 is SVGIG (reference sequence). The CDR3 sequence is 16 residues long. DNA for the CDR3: TGTGCCTGGAGTGTCTGGGACCAGAGCTCCTACAATGAGCAGTTCTTC. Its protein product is CAWSVWDQSSYNEQFF.

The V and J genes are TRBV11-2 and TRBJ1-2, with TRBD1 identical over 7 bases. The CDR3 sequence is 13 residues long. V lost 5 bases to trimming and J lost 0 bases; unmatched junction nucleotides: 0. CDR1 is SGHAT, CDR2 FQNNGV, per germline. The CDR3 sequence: CASSGQANYGYTF. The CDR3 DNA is TGTGCCAGCAGCGGACAGGCTAACTATGGCTACACCTTC.

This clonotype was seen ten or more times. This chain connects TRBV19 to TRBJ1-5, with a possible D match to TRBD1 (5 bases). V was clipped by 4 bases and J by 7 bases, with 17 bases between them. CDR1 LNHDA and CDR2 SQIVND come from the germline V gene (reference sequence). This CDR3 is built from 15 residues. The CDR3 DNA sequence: TGTGCCAGTAGTAACCCGGGACGCGGGGGGCAGCCCCAGCATTTT. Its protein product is CASSNPGRGGQPQHF.